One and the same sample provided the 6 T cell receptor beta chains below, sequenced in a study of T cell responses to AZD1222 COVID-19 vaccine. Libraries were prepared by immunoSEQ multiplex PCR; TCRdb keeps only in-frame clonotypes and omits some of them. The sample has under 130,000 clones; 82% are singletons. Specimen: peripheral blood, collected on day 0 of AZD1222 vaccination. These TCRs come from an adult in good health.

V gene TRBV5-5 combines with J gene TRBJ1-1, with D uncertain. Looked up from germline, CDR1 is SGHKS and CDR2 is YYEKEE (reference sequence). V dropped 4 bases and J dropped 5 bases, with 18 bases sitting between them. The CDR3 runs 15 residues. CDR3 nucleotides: TGTGCCAGCAGCCGGGGTTCGGGGTCCGAGACTGAAGCTTTCTTT. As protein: CASSRGSGSETEAFF.

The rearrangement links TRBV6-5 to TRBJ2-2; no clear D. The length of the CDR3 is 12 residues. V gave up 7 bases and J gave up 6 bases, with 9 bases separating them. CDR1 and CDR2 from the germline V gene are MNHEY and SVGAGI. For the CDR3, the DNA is TGTGCCAGCAAACCTCTCCCCGGGGAGCTGTTTTTT. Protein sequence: CASKPLPGELFF.

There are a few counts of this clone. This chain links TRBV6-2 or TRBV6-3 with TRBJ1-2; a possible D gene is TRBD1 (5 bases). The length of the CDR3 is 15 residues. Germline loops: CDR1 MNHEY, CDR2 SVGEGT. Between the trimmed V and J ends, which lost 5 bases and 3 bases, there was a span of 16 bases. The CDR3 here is CASSMTTGKYYGYTF. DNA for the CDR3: TGTGCCAGCAGTATGACCACAGGAAAATACTATGGCTACACCTTC.

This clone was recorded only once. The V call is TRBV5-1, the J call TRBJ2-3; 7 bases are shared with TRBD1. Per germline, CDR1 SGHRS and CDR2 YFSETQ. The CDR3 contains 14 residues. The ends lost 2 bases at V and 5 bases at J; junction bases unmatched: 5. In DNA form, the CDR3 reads TGCGCCAGCAGCTTACAGGGGACGGAAGATACGCAGTATTTT. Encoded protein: CASSLQGTEDTQYF.

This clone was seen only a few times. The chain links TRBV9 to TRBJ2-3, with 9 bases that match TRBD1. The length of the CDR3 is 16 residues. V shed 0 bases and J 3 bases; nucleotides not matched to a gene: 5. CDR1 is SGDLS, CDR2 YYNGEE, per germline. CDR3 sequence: CASSVVGTGFTDTQYF. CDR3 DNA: TGTGCCAGCAGCGTAGTCGGGACAGGGTTTACAGATACGCAGTATTTT.

This CDR3 is CASRQGPLNSPLHF. In DNA form, the CDR3 reads TGTGCCAGCAGACAGGGACCTCTTAATTCACCCCTCCACTTT. The gene calls are TRBV6-5 and TRBJ1-6; tentatively, D is TRBD1 (6 bases). Germline V gene lookup returns CDR1 MNHEY and CDR2 SVGAGI. This CDR3 spans 14 amino acids. V was trimmed by 6 bases and J by 6 bases, leaving 12 bases between them.